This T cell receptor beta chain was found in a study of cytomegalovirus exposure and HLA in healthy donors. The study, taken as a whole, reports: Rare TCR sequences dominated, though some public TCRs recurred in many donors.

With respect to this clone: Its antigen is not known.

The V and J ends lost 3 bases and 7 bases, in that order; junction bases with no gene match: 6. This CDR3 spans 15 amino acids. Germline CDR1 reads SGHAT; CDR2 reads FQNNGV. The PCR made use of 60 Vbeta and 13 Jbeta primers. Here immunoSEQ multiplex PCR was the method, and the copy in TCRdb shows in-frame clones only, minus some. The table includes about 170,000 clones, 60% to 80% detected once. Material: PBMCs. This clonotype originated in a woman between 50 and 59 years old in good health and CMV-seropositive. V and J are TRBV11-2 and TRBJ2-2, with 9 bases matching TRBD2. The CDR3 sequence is CASSLREGQSGELFF. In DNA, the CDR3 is TGTGCCAGCAGCTTGCGGGAGGGCCAGAGCGGGGAGCTGTTTTTT.